This T cell receptor (beta chain) was sequenced for a study of response to subunit inactivated influenza vaccine. TCRdb reanalysed the RT-PCR reads using MiXCR and keeps one entry per CDR3 protein. The repertoire holds hundreds of thousands of distinct CDR3 sequences, roughly 13% seen once, with 10% to 15% in the top ten. Turning to this clonotype: Its antigen is unidentified.

Trimming removed 4 bases from V and 2 bases from J; junction bases left unmatched: 9. Germline CDR1 is SGHTS and CDR2 is YDEGEE. The CDR3 consists of 16 residues. Notes on the study in general: After each seasonal influenza vaccination, few new T cells are recruited, the authors suggested.

V and J are TRBV5-8 and TRBJ2-1, with 7 bases matching TRBD1. Specimen: PBMCs from blood, collected about 6 weeks after vaccination. The clonotype originates from a man aged 45 to 65 who received an inactivated influenza vaccine. The CDR3 DNA reads as TGTGCCAGCAGCGCAGACAGGGAACGCGCCTACAATGAGCAGTTCTTC. This gives the protein CASSADRERAYNEQFF.